This T cell receptor beta chain comes out of a study of breast tumors, draining lymph nodes, adjacent tissues. There are many counts of this clonotype. Its antigen is unidentified. Overall study findings and caveats: Tumors had less TCR diversity than lymph nodes, more than nontumor tissue.

One entry per CDR3 protein results from TCRdb running MiXCR on the multiplex PCR reads. Among 200,000 or so distinct CDR3 sequences listed, approximately 31% were seen once. Samples came from axillary lymph nodes draining the breast cancer. The CDR3 covers 14 residues. Trimming pared 5 bases from V and 0 bases from J, leaving 9 bases between. Germline values: CDR1 SGHDT, CDR2 YYEEEE. The sequenced material came from axillary lymph node tissue. The source is a female donor with breast cancer. Some clones in this sample may be carry-over from other donors' samples. The chain uses TRBV5-6 and TRBJ1-5; no firm D call. CDR3 nucleotides: TGTGCCAGCAGGACCCCGGATAGCAATCAGCCCCAGCATTTT. Translated, it gives CASRTPDSNQPQHF.